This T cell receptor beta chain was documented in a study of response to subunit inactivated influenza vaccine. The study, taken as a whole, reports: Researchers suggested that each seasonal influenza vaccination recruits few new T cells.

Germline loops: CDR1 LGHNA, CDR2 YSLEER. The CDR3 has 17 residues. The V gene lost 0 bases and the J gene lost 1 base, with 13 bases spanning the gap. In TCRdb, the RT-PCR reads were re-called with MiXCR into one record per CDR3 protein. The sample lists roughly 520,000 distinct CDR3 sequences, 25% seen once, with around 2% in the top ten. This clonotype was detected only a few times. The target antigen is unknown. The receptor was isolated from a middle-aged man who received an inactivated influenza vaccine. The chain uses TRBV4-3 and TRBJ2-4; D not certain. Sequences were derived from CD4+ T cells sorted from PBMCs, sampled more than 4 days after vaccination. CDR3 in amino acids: CASSQDTSGWAKNIQYF. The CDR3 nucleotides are TGCGCCAGCAGCCAAGATACGTCCGGGTGGGCCAAAAACATTCAGTACTTC.